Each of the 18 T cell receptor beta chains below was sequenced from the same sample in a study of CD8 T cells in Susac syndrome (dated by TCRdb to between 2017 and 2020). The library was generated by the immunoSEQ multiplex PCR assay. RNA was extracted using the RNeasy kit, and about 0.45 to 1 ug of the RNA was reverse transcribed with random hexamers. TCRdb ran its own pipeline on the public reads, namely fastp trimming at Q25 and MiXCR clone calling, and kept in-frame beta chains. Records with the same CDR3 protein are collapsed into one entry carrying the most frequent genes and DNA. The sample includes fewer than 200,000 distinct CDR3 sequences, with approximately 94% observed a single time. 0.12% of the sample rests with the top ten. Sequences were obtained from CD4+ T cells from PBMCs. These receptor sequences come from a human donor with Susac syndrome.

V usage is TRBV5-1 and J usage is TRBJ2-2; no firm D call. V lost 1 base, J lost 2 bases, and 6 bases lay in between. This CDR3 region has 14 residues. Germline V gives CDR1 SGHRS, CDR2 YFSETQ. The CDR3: CASSLSPNTGELFF. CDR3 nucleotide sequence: TGCGCCAGCAGCTTGTCCCCTAACACCGGGGAGCTGTTTTTT. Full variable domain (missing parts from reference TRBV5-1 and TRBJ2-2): KAGVTQTPRYLIKTRGQQVTLSCSPISGHRSVSWYQQTPGQGLQFLFEYFSETQRNKGNFPGRFSGRQFSNSRSEMNVSTLELGDSALYLCASSLSPNTGELFFGEGSRLTVL.

The CDR3 here is CASSLGSDQFF. CDR3 nucleotides: TGTGCCAGCAGCCTAGGGTCCGACCAGTTCTTC. The chain carries TRBV7-3 and TRBJ2-1, with D uncertain. V lost 5 bases to trimming and J lost 13 bases, with 12 bases between them. Germline CDR1 reads SGHTA; CDR2 reads FQGTGA. The CDR3 is made up of 11 amino acids.

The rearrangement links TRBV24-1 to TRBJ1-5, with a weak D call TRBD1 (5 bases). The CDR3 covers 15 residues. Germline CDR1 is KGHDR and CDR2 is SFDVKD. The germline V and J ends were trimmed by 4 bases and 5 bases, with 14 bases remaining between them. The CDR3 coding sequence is TGTGCCACCAGTGACGCCGGGGACCCCCATCAGCCCCAGCATTTT. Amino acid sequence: CATSDAGDPHQPQHF.

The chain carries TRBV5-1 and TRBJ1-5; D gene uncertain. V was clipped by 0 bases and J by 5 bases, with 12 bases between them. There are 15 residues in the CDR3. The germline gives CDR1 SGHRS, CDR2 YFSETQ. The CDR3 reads CASSLDGVGYQPQHF. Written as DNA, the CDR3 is TGCGCCAGCAGCTTGGATGGGGTAGGTTATCAGCCCCAGCATTTT.

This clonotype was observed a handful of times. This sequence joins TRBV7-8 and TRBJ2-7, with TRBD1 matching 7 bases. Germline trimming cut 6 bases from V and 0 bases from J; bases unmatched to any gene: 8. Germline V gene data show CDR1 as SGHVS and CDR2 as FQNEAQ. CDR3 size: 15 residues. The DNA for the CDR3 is TGTGCCAGCAGACCCACGACAGGGAACTCCTACGAGCAGTACTTC. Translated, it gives CASRPTTGNSYEQYF.

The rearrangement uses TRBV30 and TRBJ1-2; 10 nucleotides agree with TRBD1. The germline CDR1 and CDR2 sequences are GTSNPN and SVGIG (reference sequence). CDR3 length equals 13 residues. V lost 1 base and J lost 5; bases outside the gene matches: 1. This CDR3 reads CAWSADRGYGYTF. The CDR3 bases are TGTGCCTGGAGTGCGGACAGGGGGTATGGCTACACCTTC. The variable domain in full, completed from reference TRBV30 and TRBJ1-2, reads SQTIHQWPATLVQPVGSPLSLECTVEGTSNPNLYWYRQAAGRGLQLLFYSVGIGQISSEVPQNLSASRPQDRQFILSSKKLLLSDSGFYLCAWSADRGYGYTFGSGTRLTVV.

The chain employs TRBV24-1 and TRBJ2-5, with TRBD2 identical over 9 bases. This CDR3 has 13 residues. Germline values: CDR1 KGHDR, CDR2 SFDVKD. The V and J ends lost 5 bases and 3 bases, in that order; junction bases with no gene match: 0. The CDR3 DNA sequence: TGTGCCACCAGTGTAGCGGGGGAAGAGACCCAGTACTTC. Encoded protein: CATSVAGEETQYF.

The CDR3 DNA is TGTGCCAGCAGTGGACAGGGATATAATTCACCCCTCCACTTT. Amino acids: CASSGQGYNSPLHF. This sequence joins TRBV2 and TRBJ1-6; 7 nucleotides line up with TRBD1. The V gene end was trimmed by 4 bases and the J gene end by 4 bases; junction bases not matched to a gene: 1. The CDR3 spans 14 residues. Germline V gene sequence: CDR1 SNHLY, CDR2 FYNNEI.

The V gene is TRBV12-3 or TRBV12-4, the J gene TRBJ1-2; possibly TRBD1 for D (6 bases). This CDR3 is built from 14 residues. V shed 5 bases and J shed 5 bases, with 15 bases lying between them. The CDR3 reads CASSPADRRYGYTF. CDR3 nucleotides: TGTGCCAGCAGTCCCGCTGACAGGAGATATGGCTACACCTTC.

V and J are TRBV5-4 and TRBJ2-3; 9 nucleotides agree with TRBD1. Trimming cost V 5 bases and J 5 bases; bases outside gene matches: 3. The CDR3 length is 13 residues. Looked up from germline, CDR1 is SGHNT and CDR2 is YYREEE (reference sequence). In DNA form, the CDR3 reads TGTGCCAGCAGGGACAGGGGAGTAGATACGCAGTATTTT. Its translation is CASRDRGVDTQYF. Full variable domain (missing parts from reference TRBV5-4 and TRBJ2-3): ETGVTQSPTHLIKTRGQQVTLRCSSQSGHNTVSWYQQALGQGPQFIFQYYREEENGRGNFPPRFSGLQFPNYSSELNVNALELDDSALYLCASRDRGVDTQYFGPGTRLTVL.

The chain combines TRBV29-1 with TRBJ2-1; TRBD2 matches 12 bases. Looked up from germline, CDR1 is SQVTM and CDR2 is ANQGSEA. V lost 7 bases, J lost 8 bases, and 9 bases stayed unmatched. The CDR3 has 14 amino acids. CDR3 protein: CSGILAGGRDEQFF. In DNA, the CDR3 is TGCAGCGGGATACTAGCGGGGGGCAGGGATGAGCAGTTCTTC.

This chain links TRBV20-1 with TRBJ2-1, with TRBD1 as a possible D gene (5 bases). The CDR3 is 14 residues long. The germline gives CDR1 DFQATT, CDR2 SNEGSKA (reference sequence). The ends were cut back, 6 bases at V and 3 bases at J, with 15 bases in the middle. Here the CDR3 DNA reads TGCAGTGCCGTCGACAGAATATTCTACAATGAGCAGTTCTTC. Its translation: CSAVDRIFYNEQFF.

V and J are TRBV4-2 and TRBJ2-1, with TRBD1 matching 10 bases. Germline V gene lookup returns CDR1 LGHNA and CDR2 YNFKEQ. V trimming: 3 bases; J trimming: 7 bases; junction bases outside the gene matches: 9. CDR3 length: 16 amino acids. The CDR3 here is CASSHTGQGNINEQFF. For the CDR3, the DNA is TGTGCCAGCAGCCACACGGGACAGGGGAATATAAATGAGCAGTTCTTC.

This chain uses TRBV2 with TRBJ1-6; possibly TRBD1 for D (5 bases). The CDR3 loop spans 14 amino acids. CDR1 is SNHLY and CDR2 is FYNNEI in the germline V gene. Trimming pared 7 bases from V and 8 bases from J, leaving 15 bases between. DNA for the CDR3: TGTGCCAGCACAAAGGCAGGGACCGATTCACCCCTCCACTTT. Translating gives CASTKAGTDSPLHF.

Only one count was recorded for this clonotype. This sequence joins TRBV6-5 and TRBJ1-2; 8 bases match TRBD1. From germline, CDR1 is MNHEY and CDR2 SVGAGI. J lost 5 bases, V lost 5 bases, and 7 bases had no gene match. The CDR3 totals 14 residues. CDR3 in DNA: TGTGCCAGCAGTCGAGGACAGGGCCTATATGGCTACACCTTC. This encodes CASSRGQGLYGYTF.

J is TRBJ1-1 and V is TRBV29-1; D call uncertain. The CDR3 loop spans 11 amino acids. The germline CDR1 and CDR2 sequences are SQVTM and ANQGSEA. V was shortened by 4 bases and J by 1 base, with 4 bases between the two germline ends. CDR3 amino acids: CSVVKNTEAFF. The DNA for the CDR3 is TGCAGCGTTGTCAAGAACACTGAAGCTTTCTTT.

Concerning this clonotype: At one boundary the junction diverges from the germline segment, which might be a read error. For the CDR3, the DNA is TGTGCCAGCAGCCGAACGGGAGGGGGCGCCTTCTTC. Translated: CASSRTGGGAFF. J is TRBJ1-2 and V is TRBV3-1; 7 bases line up with TRBD1. The CDR3 extends over 12 amino acids. CDR1 is LGHDT, CDR2 YNNKEL, per germline (reference sequence).

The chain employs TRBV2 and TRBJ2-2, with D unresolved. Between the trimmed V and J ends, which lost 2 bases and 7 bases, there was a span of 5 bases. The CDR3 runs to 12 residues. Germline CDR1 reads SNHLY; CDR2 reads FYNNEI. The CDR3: CASSEPSGELFF. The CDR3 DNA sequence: TGTGCCAGCAGTGAACCTAGCGGGGAGCTGTTTTTT.